The entry below gives a single T cell receptor beta chain sequence along with its context. The data are from a study of cytomegalovirus exposure and HLA in healthy donors. The PCR had 60 Vbeta and 13 Jbeta primers. Produced via immunoSEQ multiplex PCR; TCRdb's table is partial and in-frame only. The profile shows some 140,000 clones, 70% to 90% of them singletons. The CDR3 spans 15 residues. Germline V gene sequence: CDR1 SGHDN, CDR2 FVKESK. V was clipped by 5 bases and J by 7 bases; unmatched bases: 13. The J gene is TRBJ1-2, the V gene TRBV14, with 7 bases fitting TRBD1. This receptor was identified in a middle-aged woman in good health and CMV-seropositive. Material: PBMCs. The chain's CDR3 is CASSSRWPGGLGYTF. CDR3 sequence (DNA): TGTGCCAGCAGCTCCCGATGGCCAGGGGGGCTTGGCTACACCTTC. The full variable domain, rest sourced from reference TRBV14 and TRBJ1-2, is EAGVTQFPSHSVIEKGQTVTLRCDPISGHDNLYWYRRVMGKEIKFLLHFVKESKQDESGMPNNRFLAERTGGTYSTLKVQPAELEDSGVYFCASSSRWPGGLGYTFGSGTRLTVV.